These T cell receptor beta chains were read from a single sample in a study of blood T cell repertoires in COVID-19. The data were produced by immunoSEQ multiplex PCR, yet TCRdb's version contains in-frame clones alone and is incomplete. The data hold 250,000 to 350,000 clones, with more than 85% observed a single time. The sequenced material came from PBMCs or T cells enriched from blood (not recorded which). The source is a woman aged 25 to 39 who had recovered from COVID-19. The CDR3 runs from the conserved cysteine through the conserved F or W. The order of the fields is D gene, V gene, J gene, clone size, CDR3 DNA, CDR3 protein. D genes are given only for firm matches. For some rows the clone size is stated as once, few or many, or as a class when expanded; others skip it.

d_call: TRBD1; v_call: TRBV11-2; j_call: TRBJ1-1; clone_size: once; cdr3_nt: TGTGCCAGCAGCTTAGTTTCGTTAGGGGACAGGGGAACTGAAGCTTTCTTT; cdr3_aa: CASSLVSLGDRGTEAFF
d_call: TRBD2; v_call: TRBV5-5; j_call: TRBJ2-7; clone_size: NA; cdr3_nt: TGTGCCAGCAGCTTGGAGCTAGCGGGAGCTTTGGGATACGAGCAGTACTTC; cdr3_aa: CASSLELAGALGYEQYF
d_call: NA; v_call: TRBV7-9; j_call: TRBJ2-7; clone_size: NA; cdr3_nt: TGTGCCAGCAGCTTAGTGCTTAGCGGCGAGCAGTACTTC; cdr3_aa: CASSLVLSGEQYF
d_call: NA; v_call: TRBV19; j_call: TRBJ1-1; clone_size: NA; cdr3_nt: TGTGCCAGTAGTATGGGGGCAGGGTGGAACACTGAAGCTTTCTTT; cdr3_aa: CASSMGAGWNTEAFF
d_call: NA; v_call: TRBV6-2/TRBV6-3; j_call: TRBJ2-7; clone_size: NA; cdr3_nt: TGTGCCAGCAGTTACCCCCCCGTTGAGCAGTACTTC; cdr3_aa: CASSYPPVEQYF
d_call: NA; v_call: TRBV28; j_call: TRBJ2-7; clone_size: NA; cdr3_nt: TGTGCCAGCAGTTTCGGGACTCCACCGTACGAGCAGTACTTC; cdr3_aa: CASSFGTPPYEQYF
d_call: TRBD1; v_call: TRBV29-1; j_call: TRBJ2-7; clone_size: NA; cdr3_nt: TGCAGCGTCCGGGACAGGGAGGGCGAGCAGTACTTC; cdr3_aa: CSVRDREGEQYF
d_call: TRBD1; v_call: TRBV30; j_call: TRBJ2-3; clone_size: NA; cdr3_nt: TGTGCCTGGAGCGGACAGGCCACAGATACGCAGTATTTT; cdr3_aa: CAWSGQATDTQYF
d_call: NA; v_call: TRBV5-1; j_call: TRBJ2-7; clone_size: NA; cdr3_nt: TGCGCCAGCAGACCGGCTAGCTCCTACGAGCAGTACTTC; cdr3_aa: CASRPASSYEQYF
d_call: TRBD1; v_call: TRBV2; j_call: TRBJ2-2; clone_size: NA; cdr3_nt: TGTGCCAGCATCCCTCGGGACAGGACCAACACCGGGGAGCTGTTTTTT; cdr3_aa: CASIPRDRTNTGELFF
d_call: NA; v_call: TRBV7-9; j_call: TRBJ2-7; clone_size: NA; cdr3_nt: TGTGCCAGCAGCGCGCACAGCAGACCCTACGAGCAGTACTTC; cdr3_aa: CASSAHSRPYEQYF
d_call: TRBD1; v_call: TRBV9; j_call: TRBJ2-1; clone_size: NA; cdr3_nt: TGTGCCAGCAGCGTAGAGGACAGGTACAATGAGCAGTTCTTC; cdr3_aa: CASSVEDRYNEQFF
d_call: NA; v_call: TRBV3-1/TRBV3-2; j_call: TRBJ2-3; clone_size: NA; cdr3_nt: TGTGCCAGCAGCCAAGGAGGCACAGATACGCAGTATTTT; cdr3_aa: CASSQGGTDTQYF
d_call: TRBD1; v_call: TRBV28; j_call: TRBJ1-2; clone_size: NA; cdr3_nt: TGTGCCAGCAGCTCCGTCGGGACAGGGGATGGCTACACCTTC; cdr3_aa: CASSSVGTGDGYTF
d_call: TRBD2; v_call: TRBV6-5; j_call: TRBJ2-7; clone_size: NA; cdr3_nt: TGTGCCAGCAGTTACAGGGGAGGGGACGAGCAGTACTTC; cdr3_aa: CASSYRGGDEQYF
d_call: NA; v_call: TRBV6-5; j_call: TRBJ2-7; clone_size: NA; cdr3_nt: TGTGCCAGCAGAGGGGGGGCCGGTAGGAACGAGCAGTACTTC; cdr3_aa: CASRGGAGRNEQYF
d_call: TRBD1; v_call: TRBV7-2; j_call: TRBJ1-2; clone_size: NA; cdr3_nt: TGTGCCAGCAGCTTAGCCGGCCGACAGGGAATTGGGGGAAACTATGGCTACACCTTC; cdr3_aa: CASSLAGRQGIGGNYGYTF
d_call: NA; v_call: TRBV3-1/TRBV3-2; j_call: TRBJ1-5; clone_size: NA; cdr3_nt: TGTGCCAGCAGCCAAGAATCGGTGCATCAGCCCCAGCATTTT; cdr3_aa: CASSQESVHQPQHF
d_call: NA; v_call: TRBV5-1; j_call: TRBJ2-7; clone_size: NA; cdr3_nt: TGCGCCAGCAGCTTGATGGGGGCGAGCTACGAGCAGTACTTC; cdr3_aa: CASSLMGASYEQYF
d_call: NA; v_call: TRBV7-3; j_call: TRBJ2-7; clone_size: few; cdr3_nt: TGTGCCAGCAGCCCTTTTAGGGGCTACGAGCAGTACTTC; cdr3_aa: CASSPFRGYEQYF
d_call: NA; v_call: TRBV5-1; j_call: TRBJ2-1; clone_size: NA; cdr3_nt: TGCGCCAGCAGCCCGAGCCACGGGCTAGCGCCCTACAATGAGCAGTTCTTC; cdr3_aa: CASSPSHGLAPYNEQFF
d_call: NA; v_call: TRBV28; j_call: TRBJ2-7; clone_size: NA; cdr3_nt: TGTGCCAGCAGTCGCAGGGTTCCGTACGAGCAGTACTTC; cdr3_aa: CASSRRVPYEQYF
d_call: NA; v_call: TRBV19; j_call: TRBJ1-2; clone_size: NA; cdr3_nt: TGTGCCAGTAGTATCTCCGGGACTGGGAGTGGCTACACCTTC; cdr3_aa: CASSISGTGSGYTF
d_call: NA; v_call: TRBV27; j_call: TRBJ2-1; clone_size: NA; cdr3_nt: TGTGCCAGCAGTCGGCCGACTAGCTCCTACAATGAGCAGTTCTTC; cdr3_aa: CASSRPTSSYNEQFF
d_call: NA; v_call: TRBV6-5; j_call: TRBJ2-3; clone_size: NA; cdr3_nt: TGTGCCAGCAGTTATACGCCTTTAGCTGATACGCAGTATTTT; cdr3_aa: CASSYTPLADTQYF
d_call: NA; v_call: TRBV15; j_call: TRBJ1-5; clone_size: NA; cdr3_nt: TGTGCCACCAGCAGAGATCTTGGGGGCCTTCAGCCCCAGCATTTT; cdr3_aa: CATSRDLGGLQPQHF
d_call: TRBD1; v_call: TRBV7-8; j_call: TRBJ1-2; clone_size: NA; cdr3_nt: TGTGCCAGCAGCCTACAGGGGAGTGGCTACACCTTC; cdr3_aa: CASSLQGSGYTF
d_call: TRBD2; v_call: TRBV28; j_call: TRBJ2-7; clone_size: NA; cdr3_nt: TGTGCCGTCGGGAGGGATATTCGGAACGAGCAGTACTTC; cdr3_aa: CAVGRDIRNEQYF
d_call: TRBD1; v_call: TRBV6-5; j_call: TRBJ1-3; clone_size: NA; cdr3_nt: TGTGCCAGCAGACAGGGGTCGGGAAACACCATATATTTT; cdr3_aa: CASRQGSGNTIYF
d_call: TRBD1; v_call: TRBV5-6; j_call: TRBJ2-5; clone_size: once; cdr3_nt: TGTGCCAGCAGCAAACGGACAGGTTTTATCCAAGAGACCCAGTACTTC; cdr3_aa: CASSKRTGFIQETQYF
d_call: TRBD1; v_call: TRBV19; j_call: TRBJ1-1; clone_size: NA; cdr3_nt: TGTGCCAGCCGACAGGGGCTTGACACTGAAGCTTTCTTT; cdr3_aa: CASRQGLDTEAFF
d_call: TRBD1; v_call: TRBV5-5; j_call: TRBJ1-2; clone_size: NA; cdr3_nt: TGTGCCAGCAGCTTGGCTGGGACAGGGGGGTATGGCTACACCTTC; cdr3_aa: CASSLAGTGGYGYTF
d_call: NA; v_call: TRBV19; j_call: TRBJ1-2; clone_size: NA; cdr3_nt: TGTGCCAGTAGTATTGAGGGTCCCTATGGCTACACCTTC; cdr3_aa: CASSIEGPYGYTF
d_call: TRBD1; v_call: TRBV5-6; j_call: TRBJ1-2; clone_size: NA; cdr3_nt: TGTGCCAGCAGCTTGGGCCCCGGGACAGCATACTATGGCTACACCTTC; cdr3_aa: CASSLGPGTAYYGYTF
d_call: NA; v_call: TRBV11-2; j_call: TRBJ2-7; clone_size: NA; cdr3_nt: TGTGCCAGCAGCTTAGATCAGATGGTGAGGGTGGTCCCCTACGAGCAGTACTTC; cdr3_aa: CASSLDQMVRVVPYEQYF
d_call: NA; v_call: TRBV25-1; j_call: TRBJ1-3; clone_size: NA; cdr3_nt: TGTGCCAGCATTATAACAGGGATCGGAAACACCATATATTTT; cdr3_aa: CASIITGIGNTIYF
d_call: TRBD2; v_call: TRBV7-9; j_call: TRBJ2-1; clone_size: NA; cdr3_nt: TGTGCCAGCAGGGGACTAGCAGTAAGGTACAATGAGCAGTTCTTC; cdr3_aa: CASRGLAVRYNEQFF
d_call: NA; v_call: TRBV28; j_call: TRBJ1-2; clone_size: NA; cdr3_nt: TGTGCCAGCCGACTTGGAAGGGGACTCGACTATGGCTACACCTTC; cdr3_aa: CASRLGRGLDYGYTF
d_call: TRBD1; v_call: TRBV7-3; j_call: TRBJ2-3; clone_size: once; cdr3_nt: TGTGCCAGCAGCTTTGGGACAGGGAGGAGAGATACGCAGTATTTT; cdr3_aa: CASSFGTGRRDTQYF
d_call: TRBD2; v_call: TRBV5-4; j_call: TRBJ2-7; clone_size: NA; cdr3_nt: TGTGCCAGCAGCTTACGGGAGGGAACCTACGAGCAGTACTTC; cdr3_aa: CASSLREGTYEQYF
d_call: TRBD1; v_call: TRBV28; j_call: TRBJ1-1; clone_size: NA; cdr3_nt: TGTGCCAGCAGGCGTCAGGGGGATACTGAAGCTTTCTTT; cdr3_aa: CASRRQGDTEAFF
d_call: NA; v_call: TRBV3-1/TRBV3-2; j_call: TRBJ1-5; clone_size: NA; cdr3_nt: TGTGCCAGCAGCCAAGGGGCAAATCAGCCCCAGCATTTT; cdr3_aa: CASSQGANQPQHF
d_call: TRBD1; v_call: TRBV2; j_call: TRBJ2-3; clone_size: NA; cdr3_nt: TGTGCCAGCAGTGACTCGACAGGGCGCACAGATACGCAGTATTTT; cdr3_aa: CASSDSTGRTDTQYF
d_call: NA; v_call: TRBV5-4; j_call: TRBJ2-3; clone_size: once; cdr3_nt: TGTGCCAGCAGCAAGGACAGTACCTACACAGATACGCAGTATTTT; cdr3_aa: CASSKDSTYTDTQYF
d_call: NA; v_call: TRBV4-2; j_call: TRBJ2-3; clone_size: NA; cdr3_nt: TGTGCCAGCAGCCAAGAAGGCTGGAGGATCAGCACAGATACGCAGTATTTT; cdr3_aa: CASSQEGWRISTDTQYF